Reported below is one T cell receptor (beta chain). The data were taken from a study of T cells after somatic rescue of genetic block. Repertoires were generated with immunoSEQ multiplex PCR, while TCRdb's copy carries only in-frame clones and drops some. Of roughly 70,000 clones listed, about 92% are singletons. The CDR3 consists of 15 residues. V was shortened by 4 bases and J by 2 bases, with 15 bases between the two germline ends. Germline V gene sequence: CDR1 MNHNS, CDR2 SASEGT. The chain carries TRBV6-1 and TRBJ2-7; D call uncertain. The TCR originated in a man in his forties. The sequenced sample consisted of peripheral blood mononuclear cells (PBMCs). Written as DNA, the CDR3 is TGTGCCAGCAGTGGACCGGGCCAGGTCACCTACGAGCAGTACTTC. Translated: CASSGPGQVTYEQYF.